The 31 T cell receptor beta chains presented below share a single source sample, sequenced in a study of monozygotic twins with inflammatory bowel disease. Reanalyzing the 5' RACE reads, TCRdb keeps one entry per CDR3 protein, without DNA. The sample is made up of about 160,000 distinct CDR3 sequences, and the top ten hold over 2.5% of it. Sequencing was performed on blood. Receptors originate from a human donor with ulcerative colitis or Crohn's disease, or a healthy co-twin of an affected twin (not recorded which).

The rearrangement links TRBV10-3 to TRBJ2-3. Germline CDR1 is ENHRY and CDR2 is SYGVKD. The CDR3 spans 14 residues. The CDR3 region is CAITADGSTDTQYF.

The CDR3 protein is CASSFWMNTEAFF. The gene calls are TRBV28 and TRBJ1-1. CDR1 and CDR2 from the germline V gene are MDHEN and SYDVKM. The CDR3 extends over 13 amino acids.

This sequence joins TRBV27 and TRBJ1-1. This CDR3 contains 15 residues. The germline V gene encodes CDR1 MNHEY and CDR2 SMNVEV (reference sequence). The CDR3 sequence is CASSLVEAGNTEAFF.

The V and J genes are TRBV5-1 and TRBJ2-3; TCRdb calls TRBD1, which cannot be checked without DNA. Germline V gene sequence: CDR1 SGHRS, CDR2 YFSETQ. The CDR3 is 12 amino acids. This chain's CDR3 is CASSPGRDTYYF.

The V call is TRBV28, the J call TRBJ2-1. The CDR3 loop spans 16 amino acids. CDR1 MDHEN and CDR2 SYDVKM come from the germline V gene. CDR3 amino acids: CASSLESRGSYNEQFF. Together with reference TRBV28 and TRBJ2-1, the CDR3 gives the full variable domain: DVKVTQSSRYLVKRTGEKVFLECVQDMDHENMFWYRQDPGLGLRLIYFSYDVKMKEKGDIPEGYSVSREKKERFSLILESASTNQTSMYLCASSLESRGSYNEQFFGPGTRLTVL.

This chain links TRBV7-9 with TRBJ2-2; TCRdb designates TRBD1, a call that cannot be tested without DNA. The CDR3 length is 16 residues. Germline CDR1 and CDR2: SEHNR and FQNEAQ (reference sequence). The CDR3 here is CASSLGAGLATGELFF.

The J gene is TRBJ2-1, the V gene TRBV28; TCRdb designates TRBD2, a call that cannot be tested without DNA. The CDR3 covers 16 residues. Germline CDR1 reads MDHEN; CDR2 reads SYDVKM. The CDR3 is CASSPSGSGLENEQFF.

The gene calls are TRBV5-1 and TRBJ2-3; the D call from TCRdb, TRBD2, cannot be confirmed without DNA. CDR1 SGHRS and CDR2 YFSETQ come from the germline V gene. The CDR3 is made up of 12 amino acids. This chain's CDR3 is CASSPDPRAQYF.

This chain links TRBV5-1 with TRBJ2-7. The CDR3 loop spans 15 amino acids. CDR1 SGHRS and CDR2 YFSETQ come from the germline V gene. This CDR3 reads CASSLGDGKTYEQYF.

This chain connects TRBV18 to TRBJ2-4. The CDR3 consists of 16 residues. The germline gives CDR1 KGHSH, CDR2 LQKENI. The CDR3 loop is CASSPRAATAKNIQYF.

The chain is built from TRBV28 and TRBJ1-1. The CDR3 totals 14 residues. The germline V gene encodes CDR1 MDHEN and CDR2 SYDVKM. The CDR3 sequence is CASSLFGSGGKAFF.

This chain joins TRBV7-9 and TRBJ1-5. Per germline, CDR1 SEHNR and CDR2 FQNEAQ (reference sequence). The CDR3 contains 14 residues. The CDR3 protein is CASSLVDGNQPQHF.

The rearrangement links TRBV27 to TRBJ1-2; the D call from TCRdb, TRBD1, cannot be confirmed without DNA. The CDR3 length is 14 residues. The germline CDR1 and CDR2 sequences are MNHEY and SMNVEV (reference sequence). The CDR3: CASSSFRGGSSYTF.

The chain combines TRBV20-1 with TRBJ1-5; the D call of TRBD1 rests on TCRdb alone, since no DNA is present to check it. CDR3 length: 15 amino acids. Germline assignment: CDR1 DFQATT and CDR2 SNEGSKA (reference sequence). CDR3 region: CSARDSRGSNQPQHF.

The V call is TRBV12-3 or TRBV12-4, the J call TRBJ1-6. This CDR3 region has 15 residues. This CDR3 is CASSKAGSYNSPLHF.

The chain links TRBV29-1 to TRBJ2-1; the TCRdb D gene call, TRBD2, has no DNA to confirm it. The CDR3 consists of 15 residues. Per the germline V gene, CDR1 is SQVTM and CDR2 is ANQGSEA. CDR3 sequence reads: CSVLLAGSSYNEQFF.

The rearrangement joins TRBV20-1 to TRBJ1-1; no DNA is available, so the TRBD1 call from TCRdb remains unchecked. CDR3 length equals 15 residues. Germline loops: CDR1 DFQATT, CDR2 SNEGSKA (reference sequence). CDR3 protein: CSARGQSHLGTEAFF.

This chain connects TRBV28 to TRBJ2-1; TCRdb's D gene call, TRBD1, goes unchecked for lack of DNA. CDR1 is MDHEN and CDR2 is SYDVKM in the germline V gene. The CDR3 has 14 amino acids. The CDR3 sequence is CASSPAGPLRLKFF.

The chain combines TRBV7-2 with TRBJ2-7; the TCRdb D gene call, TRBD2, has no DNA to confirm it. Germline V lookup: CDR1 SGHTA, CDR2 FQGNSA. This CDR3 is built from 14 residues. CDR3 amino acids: CASSLEASTYEQYF.

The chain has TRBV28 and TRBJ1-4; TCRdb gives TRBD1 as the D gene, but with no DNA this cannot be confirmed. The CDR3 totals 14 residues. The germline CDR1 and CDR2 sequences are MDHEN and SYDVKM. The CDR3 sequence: CASSFSQGSEKLFF.

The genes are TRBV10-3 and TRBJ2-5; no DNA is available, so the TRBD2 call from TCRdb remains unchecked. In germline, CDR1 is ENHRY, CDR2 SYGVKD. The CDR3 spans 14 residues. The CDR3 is CAISESGGSETQYF.

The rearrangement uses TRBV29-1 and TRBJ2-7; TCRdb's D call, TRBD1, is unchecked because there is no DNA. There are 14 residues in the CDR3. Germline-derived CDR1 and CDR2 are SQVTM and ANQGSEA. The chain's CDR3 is CSVEGTGGLYEQYF.

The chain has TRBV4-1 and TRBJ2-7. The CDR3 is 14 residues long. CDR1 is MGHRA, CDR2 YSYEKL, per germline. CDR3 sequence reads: CASSQTGSSYEQYF.

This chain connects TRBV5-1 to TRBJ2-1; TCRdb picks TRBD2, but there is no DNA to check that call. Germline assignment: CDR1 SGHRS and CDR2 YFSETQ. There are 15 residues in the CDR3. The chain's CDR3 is CASTSAGGTYNEQFF.

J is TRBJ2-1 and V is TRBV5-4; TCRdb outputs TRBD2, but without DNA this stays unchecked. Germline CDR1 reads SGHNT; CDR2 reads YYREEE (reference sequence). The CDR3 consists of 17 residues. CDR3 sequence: CASSLGASGGSYNEQFF. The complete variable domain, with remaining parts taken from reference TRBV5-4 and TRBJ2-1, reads ETGVTQSPTHLIKTRGQQVTLRCSSQSGHNTVSWYQQALGQGPQFIFQYYREEENGRGNFPPRFSGLQFPNYSSELNVNALELDDSALYLCASSLGASGGSYNEQFFGPGTRLTVL.

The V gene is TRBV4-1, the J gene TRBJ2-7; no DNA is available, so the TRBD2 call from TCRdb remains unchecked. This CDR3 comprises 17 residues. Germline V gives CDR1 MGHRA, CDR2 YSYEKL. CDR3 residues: CASSQGISGGISYEQYF.

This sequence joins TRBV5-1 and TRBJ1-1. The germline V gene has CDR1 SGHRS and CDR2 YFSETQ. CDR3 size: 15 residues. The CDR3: CASSLWRGPNTEAFF. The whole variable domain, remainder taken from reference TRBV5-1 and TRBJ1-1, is KAGVTQTPRYLIKTRGQQVTLSCSPISGHRSVSWYQQTPGQGLQFLFEYFSETQRNKGNFPGRFSGRQFSNSRSEMNVSTLELGDSALYLCASSLWRGPNTEAFFGQGTRLTVV.

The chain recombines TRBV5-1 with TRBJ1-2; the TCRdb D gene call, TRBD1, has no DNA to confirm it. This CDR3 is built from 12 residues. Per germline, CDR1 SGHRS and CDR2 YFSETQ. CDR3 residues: CASSLDRFGYTF.

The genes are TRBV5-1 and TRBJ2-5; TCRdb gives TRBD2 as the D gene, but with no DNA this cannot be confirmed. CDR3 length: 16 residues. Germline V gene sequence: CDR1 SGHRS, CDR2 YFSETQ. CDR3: CASSILPGLSQETQYF.

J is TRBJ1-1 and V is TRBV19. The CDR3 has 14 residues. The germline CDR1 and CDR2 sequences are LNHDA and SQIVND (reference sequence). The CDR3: CASSIDGTNTEAFF.

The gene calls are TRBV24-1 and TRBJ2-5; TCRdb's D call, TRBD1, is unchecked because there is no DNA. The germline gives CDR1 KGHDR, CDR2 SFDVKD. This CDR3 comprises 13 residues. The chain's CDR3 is CATSGSRGETQYF.